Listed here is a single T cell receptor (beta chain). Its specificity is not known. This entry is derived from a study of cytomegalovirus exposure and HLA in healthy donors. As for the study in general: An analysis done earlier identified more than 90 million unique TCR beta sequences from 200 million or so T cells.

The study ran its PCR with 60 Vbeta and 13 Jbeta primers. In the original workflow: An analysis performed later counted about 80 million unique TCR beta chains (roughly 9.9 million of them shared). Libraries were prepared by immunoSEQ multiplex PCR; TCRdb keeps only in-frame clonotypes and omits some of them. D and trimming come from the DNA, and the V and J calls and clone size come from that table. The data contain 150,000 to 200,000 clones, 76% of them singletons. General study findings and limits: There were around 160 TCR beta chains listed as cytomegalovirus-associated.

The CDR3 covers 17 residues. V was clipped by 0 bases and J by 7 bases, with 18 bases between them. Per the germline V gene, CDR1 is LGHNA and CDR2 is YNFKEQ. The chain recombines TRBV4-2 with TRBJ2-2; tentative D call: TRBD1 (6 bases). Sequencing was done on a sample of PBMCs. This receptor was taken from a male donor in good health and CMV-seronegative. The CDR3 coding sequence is TGTGCCAGCAGCCAAGAAATCACAGGGAGCCGCCTCGGGGAGCTGTTTTTT. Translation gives CASSQEITGSRLGELFF.